The present entry profiles one T cell receptor beta chain with its context. CDR1 is SGHKS and CDR2 is YYEKEE in the germline V gene (reference sequence). The length of the CDR3 is 12 residues. The V gene lost 2 bases and the J gene lost 4 bases, with 7 bases spanning the gap. The entry originates in a study of shared clonotypes between healthy human individuals. The assay was immunoSEQ multiplex PCR, and TCRdb's table has in-frame clones only and misses some. Of about 480,000 clones in the sample, around 79% were seen once. J is TRBJ2-7 and V is TRBV5-5; D is unresolved. This receptor was taken from a woman aged 35 to 49 in good health. Some clones in this sample may be carry-over from other donors' samples. The sample taken for sequencing was PBMCs. Here the CDR3 reads CASSFGSYEQYF. CDR3 nucleotides: TGTGCCAGCAGCTTCGGCAGTTACGAGCAGTACTTC.